This T cell receptor (beta chain) was sequenced in a study of cytomegalovirus exposure and HLA in healthy donors (dated by TCRdb to about 2017). About the study as a whole: According to an earlier analysis of 587 of the donors, 200 million or so T cells yielded over 90 million unique TCR beta sequences and 250 to 350 Gb of sequence data. An early release that covered fewer than 750 HLA-typed donors contained 300 to 350 gigabases of sequencing data and tens of millions of unique TCR sequences. Among the roughly 400 genotyped donors, under 90% belonged to the genetic ancestry cluster associated with self-reported Caucasian donors. The study was designed to test whether signatures of past pathogen exposure could be identified by cataloging public T cell receptors. Using immunosequencing, the study profiled T cell repertoires from about 650 subjects and related those repertoires to cytomegalovirus serostatus. In addition to the first cohort of 666 subjects, a separate validation cohort of 120 different subjects was used. To predict cytomegalovirus infection status, the study brought together high-throughput TCR immunosequencing, statistical association of individual TCRs with disease status, and machine learning. A later analysis re-examined previously published TCR beta repertoires from around 670 donors and added high-resolution HLA genotyping to investigate patterns of TCR occurrence. Rather than using new phenotypic data, the later analysis identified candidate immune exposures from TCR beta sequences and from how often those sequences occurred across donors. In an earlier analysis of several hundred of the donors, high-throughput TCR beta sequencing was used to judge whether each TCR beta V gene segment behaved as functional or pseudogenic. Donor age, sex, ethnicity and CMV serostatus were compiled together with the repertoire data. A later genetic analysis took genome-wide SNP genotypes for about three fifths of the roughly 700 donors and used that subset as a discovery cohort. Every repertoire in the discovery cohort had been generated on one and the same sequencing platform. HLA typing covered class I and class II loci at four-digit resolution. Typing coverage varied by locus: roughly 620-640 donors for A, B, C, DRB1 and DQB1; around 560 for DQA1; more than 600 for DPA1; under 490 for DPB1. Because of strong linkage in the cohort, roughly five DR-DQ haplotypes were treated as single units for association and clustering. Across approximately 400 genotyped donors of the cohort, an average of about 240,000 unique TCR beta nucleotide sequences per donor were sequenced, and roughly 18% of those sequences were non-productive. Overall study results and their limits: A later genetic analysis associated a missense DCLRE1C variant with V-gene and J-gene trimming of TCR beta chains, and an independent cohort replicated the association. Compared with the approximately 600-donor mean, donors in an Asian-associated ancestry cluster had fewer N-insertions in productive TCRs, according to a later genetic analysis. Correlated functional status among segregating V segments might be attributable to linkage disequilibrium, but an unknown experimental factor could not be ruled out. When HLA alleles, especially DR and DQ, strongly co-occurred, attributing TCR associations to individual alleles was difficult. Three of the identified cytomegalovirus-associated TCR beta chains were confirmed in vitro to be specific for cytomegalovirus antigens. Some IMGT-functional V segments, including TRBV6-2 and TRBV6-3, could not be distinguished by the 87-base-pair reads and were therefore excluded. Because some donors lacked HLA typing at each locus, the association tests relied only on the typed subset. This cohort had only TCR beta chains sequenced, and the lack of alpha or paired-chain data limited which features could be detected. The sequencing pipeline was judged likely to have produced a cluster of highly shared sequence variants as a technical artifact. In a later analysis, some 18,000 TCR beta sequences were associated with specific HLA alleles at a false discovery rate of 0.05. The authors suggested that the approach could potentially be generalized to other disease states and immunological phenotypes. The study gave a list of around 170 TCR beta chains associated with cytomegalovirus. A later analysis found that most CMV-associated TCR beta chains appeared HLA-restricted, with HLA associations seemingly driven largely by CMV exposure. In a later analysis, HLA-associated TCR beta chains were found to be more clonally expanded and to have lower generation probabilities than equally common non-associated chains. Roughly uniform sequencing depth across donors was assumed in presence/absence analyses, although this assumption may not hold. Broadly in line with IMGT annotations, most TCR beta V segments showed up in productive rearrangements about 87% or about 30% of the time in an earlier analysis of under 700 of the donors. A further reported finding was that TCR beta sequences accurately predicted the HLA-A and HLA-B alleles for most subjects in the first cohort. Because counts were too low, around 18 rarely observed V segments, including chromosome 9 orphons, were left out of the earlier analysis of 587 of the donors. The only immune exposure information available for the cohort was CMV serostatus. The classifier was reported to diagnose cytomegalovirus status with high specificity and sensitivity in both the original and validation cohorts. While some public TCRs were present in many individuals, most TCR sequences turned up only very rarely across donors. In a later analysis, TCR association rates were found to vary across HLA loci, with the most associated TCRs seen for DRB1 alleles and the fewest for HLA-C alleles. Several of the top co-occurrence clusters appeared to be linked to parvovirus B19, influenza, CMV and Epstein-Barr virus, according to a later analysis.

The method behind the library was the immunoSEQ multiplex PCR assay. The multiplex PCR relied on a mix of 60 forward primers for TCR Vbeta segments and 13 reverse primers for TCR Jbeta segments. A multiplex PCR assay on genomic DNA amplified the CDR3 region of rearranged TCR beta genes. On the Illumina HiSeq System, the amplified TCR beta libraries were sequenced as 87-base-pair reads. The authors processed their data as follows. Across the 500 to 750 repertoires, a later analysis counted around 80 million unique TCR beta chains, roughly 11 million of which were shared by at least two donors. To remove PCR and sequencing errors, raw reads were error-corrected and collapsed into unique sequences using a nearest-neighbor algorithm that merged closely related sequences. CDR3 sequences were aligned to IMGT reference sequences to assign V, D and J gene segments. Each retained sequence needed at least a six-nucleotide match to both a V gene segment and a J gene segment. Rearrangements were classified as productive when the CDR3 lacked stop codons and remained in frame with V and J, and all other rearrangements were classified as non-productive. Following IMGT convention, CDR3 was defined as the stretch from the second conserved V-encoded cysteine to the conserved J-encoded phenylalanine. The earlier analysis of about 610 of the donors excluded any sequence lacking an unambiguous match to a single V gene segment. An earlier analysis of 550 to 650 of the donors classified V segments as functional when productive rearrangements were above 56.7% and as segregating when the standard deviation between donors was above 5%. A statistical classification framework was developed to diagnose cytomegalovirus status using the catalog of TCR beta chain sequences. A later analysis assigned V and J genes by comparing TCR nucleotide sequences with IMGT/GENE-DB human TR gene sequences. The TCRdist pipeline was used in a later analysis to assign CDR3 sequences and most-parsimonious VDJ recombination scenarios. In a later analysis, each TCR beta chain was defined by its CDR3 amino acid sequence together with its V-gene family, and reads lacking a unique V-gene family were excluded. In a later analysis, 500 to 650 highly shared, low-generation-probability nucleotide sequences were removed to address suspected cross-contamination and a sequencing artifact. In a later analysis, a clonal expansion index was calculated for each public chain from normalized within-repertoire ranks of inferred template counts. Generation probabilities in a later analysis came from a VDJ recombination model fitted to out-of-frame rearrangements, and those results were checked against IGoR. A later analysis scored TCR-TCR, TCR-HLA and TCR-CMV co-occurrence with hypergeometric tests, applying a repertoire-size bias correction to TCR pairs. False discovery rates were estimated in a later analysis by permuting HLA or CMV assignments 20 times. In a later analysis, co-occurring TCRs were grouped using DBSCAN, with TCRdist sequence similarity added in when clustering inside HLA-allele-positive subsets. Repertoires with fewer than 30,000 or more than 120,000 public chains were left out of co-occurrence clustering, as were a handful of repertoires with anomalous nucleotide sharing. The immuneACCESS repertoire file appears here via TCRdb, limited to in-frame rearrangements. These files lack a portion of the clones; in checked studies, under half of the deficit traces to unresolved V genes, and the cause of the others is not known. V, J and clone size are those of that table, while D and trimming were read from the DNA. The table for this sample lists about 70,000 clones; 65% to 70% of them were counted only once. The top ten clonotypes cover roughly 17% of the sample.

In total, just over 650 healthy bone marrow donors made up the cohort. Cohort members were all nominally healthy when sampled, although unrecorded immune exposures were likely present. The donor tested CMV seropositive and was one of the 289 seropositive cohort members. A peripheral blood sample was collected from each donor, and TCR beta sequencing was performed on peripheral blood mononuclear cells. Genomic DNA was extracted from the blood cell samples with the Qiagen DNeasy Blood Extraction Kit. V is cut back by 4 bases and J by 3 bases, with 4 bases in the junction unmatched. Reading from cysteine to phenylalanine, the CDR3 counts 15 amino acids. Only the CDR3 region is kept as DNA, spanning 45 bases read in frame from base 1. CDR1 and CDR2, per the germline V gene (reference sequence), are SGHKS and YYEKEE. This clone was picked up a small number of times. Its antigen specificity is not known. There are no base qualities to consult, and no much larger clone falls within one base.

Here the chain combines TRBV5-5 and TRBJ2-2; the central 9 bases match TRBD1. The clonotype was recovered from a man between 40 and 49 years old in good health and CMV-seropositive. The sample consisted of PBMCs. At the DNA level, the sequence is TGTGCCAGCAGCCCCGGGACAGGGCACACCGGGGAGCTGTTTTTT. Its amino acids are CASSPGTGHTGELFF.